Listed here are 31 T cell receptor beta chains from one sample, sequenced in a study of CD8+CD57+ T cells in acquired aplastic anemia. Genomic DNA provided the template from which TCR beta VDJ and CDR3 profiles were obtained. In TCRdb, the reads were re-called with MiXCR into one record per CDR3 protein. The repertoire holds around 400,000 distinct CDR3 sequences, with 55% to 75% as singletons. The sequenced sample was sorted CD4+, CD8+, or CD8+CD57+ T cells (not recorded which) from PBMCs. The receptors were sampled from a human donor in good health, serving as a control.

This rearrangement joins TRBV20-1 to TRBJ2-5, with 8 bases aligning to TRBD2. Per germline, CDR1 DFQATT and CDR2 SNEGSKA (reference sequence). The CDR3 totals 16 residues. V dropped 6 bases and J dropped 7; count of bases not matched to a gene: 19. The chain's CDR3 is CSAHPLSGSDLRTQYF. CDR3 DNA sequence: TGCAGTGCCCATCCTTTGAGCGGGAGCGACCTTCGGACCCAGTACTTC.

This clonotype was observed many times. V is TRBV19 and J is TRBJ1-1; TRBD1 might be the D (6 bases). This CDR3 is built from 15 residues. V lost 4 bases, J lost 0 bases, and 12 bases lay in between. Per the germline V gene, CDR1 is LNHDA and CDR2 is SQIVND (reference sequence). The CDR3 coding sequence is TGTGCCAGTAGTACGGGACACCCGATGAACACTGAAGCTTTCTTT. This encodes CASSTGHPMNTEAFF.

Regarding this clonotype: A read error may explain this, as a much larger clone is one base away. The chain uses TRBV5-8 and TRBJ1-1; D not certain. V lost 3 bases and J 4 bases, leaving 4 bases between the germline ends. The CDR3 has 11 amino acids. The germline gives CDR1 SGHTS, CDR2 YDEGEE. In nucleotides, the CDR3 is TGTGCCAGCAGCTCCTGCACTGAAGCTTTCTTT. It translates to CASSSCTEAFF. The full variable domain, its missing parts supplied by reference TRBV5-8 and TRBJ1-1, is EAGVTQSPTHLIKTRGQQATLRCSPISGHTSVYWYQQALGLGLQFLLWYDEGEERNRGNFPPRFSGRQFPNYSSELNVNALELEDSALYLCASSSCTEAFFGQGTRLTVV.

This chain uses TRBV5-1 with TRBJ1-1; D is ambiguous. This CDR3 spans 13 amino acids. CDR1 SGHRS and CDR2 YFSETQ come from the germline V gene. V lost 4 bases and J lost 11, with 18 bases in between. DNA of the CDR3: TGCGCCAGCAGCAGTCAGAGTAGCTCCGCGGCTTTCTTT. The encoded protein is CASSSQSSSAAFF.

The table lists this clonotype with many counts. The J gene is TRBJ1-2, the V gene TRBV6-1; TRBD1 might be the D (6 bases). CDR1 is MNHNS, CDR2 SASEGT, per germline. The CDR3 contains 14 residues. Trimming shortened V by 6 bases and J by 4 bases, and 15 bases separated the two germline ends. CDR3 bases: TGTGCCAGCAGGGCGAGGGGGGGCGCCTATGGCTACACCTTC. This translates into CASRARGGAYGYTF.

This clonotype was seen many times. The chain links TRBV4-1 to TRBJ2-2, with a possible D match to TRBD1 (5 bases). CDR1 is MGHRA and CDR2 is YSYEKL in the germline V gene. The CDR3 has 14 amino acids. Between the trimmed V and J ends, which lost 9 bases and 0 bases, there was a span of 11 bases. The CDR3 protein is CARRTYANTGELFF. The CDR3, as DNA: TGCGCCAGACGGACATACGCGAACACCGGGGAGCTGTTTTTT.

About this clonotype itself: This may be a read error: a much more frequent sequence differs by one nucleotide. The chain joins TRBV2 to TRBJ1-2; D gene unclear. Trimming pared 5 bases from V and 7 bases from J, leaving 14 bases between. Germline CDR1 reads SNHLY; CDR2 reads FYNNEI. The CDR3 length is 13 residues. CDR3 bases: TGTGCCAGCAGTTCCCCTGGGGTTTTTGGCTACACCTTC. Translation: CASSSPGVFGYTF.

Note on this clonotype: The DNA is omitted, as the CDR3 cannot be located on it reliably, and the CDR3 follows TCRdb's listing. CDR3: CAGGSDQPQHFGDF. This chain uses TRBV7-9 with TRBJ1-5; the DNA was not used to check the table's D call, TRBD1. The CDR3 spans 14 amino acids, including both terminal residues. CDR1 is SEHNR and CDR2 is FQNEAQ in the germline V gene (reference sequence).

The CDR3: CASSEKRENDYGYTF. The CDR3 bases are TGTGCCAGCAGTGAAAAGAGGGAGAATGACTATGGCTACACCTTC. The chain recombines TRBV7-8 with TRBJ1-2; D gene unclear. The ends were cut back, 6 bases at V and 3 bases at J, with 17 bases in the middle. Germline CDR1 SGHVS, CDR2 FQNEAQ. This CDR3 comprises 15 residues.

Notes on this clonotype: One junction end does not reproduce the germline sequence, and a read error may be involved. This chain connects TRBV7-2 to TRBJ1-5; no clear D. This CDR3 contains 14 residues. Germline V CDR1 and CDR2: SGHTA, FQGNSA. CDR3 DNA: TGTGCCAGCAGCTTTCATCCGTCGCCTCAGACTGAGCAGTTT. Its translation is CASSFHPSPQTEQF.

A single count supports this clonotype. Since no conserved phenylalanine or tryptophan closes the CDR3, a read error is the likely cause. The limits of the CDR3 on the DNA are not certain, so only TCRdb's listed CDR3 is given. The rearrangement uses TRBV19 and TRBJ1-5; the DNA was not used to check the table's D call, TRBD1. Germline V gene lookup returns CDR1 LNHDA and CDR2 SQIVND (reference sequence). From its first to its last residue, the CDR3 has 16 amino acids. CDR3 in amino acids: CASSRDRANEKLSFGI.

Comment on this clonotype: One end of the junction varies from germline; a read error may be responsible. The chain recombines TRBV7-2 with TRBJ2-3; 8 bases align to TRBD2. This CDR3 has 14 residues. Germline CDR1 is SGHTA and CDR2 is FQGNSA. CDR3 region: CASSPRPLAGNEQF. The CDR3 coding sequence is TGTGCCAGCAGCCCCCGACCCCTAGCGGGCAATGAGCAGTTT.

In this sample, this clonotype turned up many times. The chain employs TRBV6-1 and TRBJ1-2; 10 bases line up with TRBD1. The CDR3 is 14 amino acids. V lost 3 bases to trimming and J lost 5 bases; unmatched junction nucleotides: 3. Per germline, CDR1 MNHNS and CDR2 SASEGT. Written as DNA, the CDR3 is TGTGCCAGCAGTGAGACAGGGGGCCAATATGGCTACACCTTC. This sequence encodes CASSETGGQYGYTF.

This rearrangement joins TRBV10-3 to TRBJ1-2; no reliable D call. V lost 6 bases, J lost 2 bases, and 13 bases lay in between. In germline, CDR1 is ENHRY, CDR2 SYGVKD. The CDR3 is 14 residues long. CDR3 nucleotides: TGTGCCATCAGCTTAGTTTCCATGAACTATGGCTACACCTTC. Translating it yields CAISLVSMNYGYTF.

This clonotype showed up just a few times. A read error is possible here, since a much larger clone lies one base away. The CDR3 nucleotides read TGTGCCAGCAGCGTAGTGGGGACTAGCGGTTCAGATACGCAGTATTTT. Its protein is CASSVVGTSGSDTQYF. The chain is built from TRBV7-4 and TRBJ2-3; 11 bases line up with TRBD2. Unmatched junction bases numbered 8, after V lost 5 bases and J lost 4 bases. This CDR3 comprises 16 residues. The germline gives CDR1 SGHVT, CDR2 SQSDAQ.

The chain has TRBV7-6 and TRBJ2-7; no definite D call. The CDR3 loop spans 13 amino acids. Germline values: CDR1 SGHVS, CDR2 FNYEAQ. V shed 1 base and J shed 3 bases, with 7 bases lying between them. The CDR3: CASSLDSYYEQYF. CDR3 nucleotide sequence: TGTGCCAGCAGCTTAGACAGTTACTACGAGCAGTACTTC.

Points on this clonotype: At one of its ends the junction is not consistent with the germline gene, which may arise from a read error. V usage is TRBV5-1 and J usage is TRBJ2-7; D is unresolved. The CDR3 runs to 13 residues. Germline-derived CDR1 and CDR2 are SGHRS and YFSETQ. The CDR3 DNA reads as TGTGCCAGCAGCTTGGAGACTGGGATCCAGCAGTACTTC. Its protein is CASSLETGIQQYF. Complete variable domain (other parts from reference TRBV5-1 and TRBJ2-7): KAGVTQTPRYLIKTRGQQVTLSCSPISGHRSVSWYQQTPGQGLQFLFEYFSETQRNKGNFPGRFSGRQFSNSRSEMNVSTLELGDSALYLCASSLETGIQQYFGPGTRLTVT.

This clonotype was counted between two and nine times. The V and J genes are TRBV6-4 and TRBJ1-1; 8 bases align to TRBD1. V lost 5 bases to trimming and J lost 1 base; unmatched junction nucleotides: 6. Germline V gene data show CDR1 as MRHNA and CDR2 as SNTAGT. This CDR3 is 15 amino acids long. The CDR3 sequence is CASSPGQGSNTEAFF. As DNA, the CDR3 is TGTGCCAGCAGTCCCGGACAGGGATCGAACACTGAAGCTTTCTTT.

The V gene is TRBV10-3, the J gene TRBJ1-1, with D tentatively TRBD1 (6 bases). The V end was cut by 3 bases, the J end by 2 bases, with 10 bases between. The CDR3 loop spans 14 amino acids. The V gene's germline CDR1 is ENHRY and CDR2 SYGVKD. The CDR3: CAISDQQGNTEAFF. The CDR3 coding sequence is TGTGCCATCAGTGATCAACAGGGAAACACTGAAGCTTTCTTT.

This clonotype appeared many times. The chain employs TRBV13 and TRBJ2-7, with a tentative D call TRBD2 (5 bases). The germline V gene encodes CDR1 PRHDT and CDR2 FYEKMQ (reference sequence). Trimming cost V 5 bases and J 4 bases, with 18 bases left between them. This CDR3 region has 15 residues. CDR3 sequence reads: CASSPPLGSLYEQYF. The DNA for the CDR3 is TGTGCCAGCAGCCCGCCACTAGGGAGTCTTTACGAGCAGTACTTC.

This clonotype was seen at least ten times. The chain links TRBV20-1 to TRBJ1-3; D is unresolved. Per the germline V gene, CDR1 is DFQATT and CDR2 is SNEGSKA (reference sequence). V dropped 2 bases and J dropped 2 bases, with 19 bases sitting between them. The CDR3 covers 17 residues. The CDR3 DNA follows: TGCAGTGCTAGACAGCAGGCCCTCTCCTCTGCTGGAAACACCATATATTTT. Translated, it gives CSARQQALSSAGNTIYF.

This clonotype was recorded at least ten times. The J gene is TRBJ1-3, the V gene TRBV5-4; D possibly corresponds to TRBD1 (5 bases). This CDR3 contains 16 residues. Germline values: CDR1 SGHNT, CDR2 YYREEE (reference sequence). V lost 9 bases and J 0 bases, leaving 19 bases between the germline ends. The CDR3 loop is CATLGPGPLSGNTIYF. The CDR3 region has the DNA TGTGCCACGTTAGGTCCGGGGCCTCTCTCTGGAAACACCATATATTTT.

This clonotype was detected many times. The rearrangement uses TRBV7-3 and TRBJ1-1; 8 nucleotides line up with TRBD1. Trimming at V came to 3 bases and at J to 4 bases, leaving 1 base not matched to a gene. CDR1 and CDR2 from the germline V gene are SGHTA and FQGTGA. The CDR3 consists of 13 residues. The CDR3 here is CASSLDRATEAFF. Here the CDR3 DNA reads TGTGCCAGCAGCTTGGACAGGGCCACTGAAGCTTTCTTT.

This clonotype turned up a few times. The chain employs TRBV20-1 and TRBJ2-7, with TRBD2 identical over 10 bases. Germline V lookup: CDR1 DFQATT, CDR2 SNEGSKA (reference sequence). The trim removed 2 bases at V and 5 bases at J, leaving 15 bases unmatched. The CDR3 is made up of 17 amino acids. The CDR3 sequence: CSARWSPSSGGIDEQYF. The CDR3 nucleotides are TGCAGTGCTAGATGGAGCCCCTCTAGCGGGGGTATCGACGAGCAGTACTTC.

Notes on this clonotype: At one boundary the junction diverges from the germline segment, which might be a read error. CDR3 bases: TGTGCCAGCAGTCCTAGCGGTAAATGCGCCCAGCTCTTTTTT. Translation gives CASSPSGKCAQLFF. The chain has TRBV7-2 and TRBJ2-2, with 7 nucleotides matching TRBD2. Germline CDR1 is SGHTA and CDR2 is FQGNSA. The CDR3 extends over 14 amino acids.

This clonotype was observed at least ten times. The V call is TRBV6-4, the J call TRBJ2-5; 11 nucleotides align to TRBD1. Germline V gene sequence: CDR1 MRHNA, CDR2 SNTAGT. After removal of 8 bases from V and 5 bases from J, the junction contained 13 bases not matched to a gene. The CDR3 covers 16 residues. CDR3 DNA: TGTGCCAGCCGCCCAGGGGGGACAGGGGGTCGGGAGACCCAGTACTTC. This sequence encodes CASRPGGTGGRETQYF.

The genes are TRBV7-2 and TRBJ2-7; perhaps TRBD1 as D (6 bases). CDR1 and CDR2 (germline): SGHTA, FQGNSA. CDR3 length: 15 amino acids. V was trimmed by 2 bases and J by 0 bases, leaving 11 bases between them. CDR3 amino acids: CASSLRTESSYEQYF. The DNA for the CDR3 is TGTGCCAGCAGCTTAAGGACAGAGAGCTCCTACGAGCAGTACTTC.

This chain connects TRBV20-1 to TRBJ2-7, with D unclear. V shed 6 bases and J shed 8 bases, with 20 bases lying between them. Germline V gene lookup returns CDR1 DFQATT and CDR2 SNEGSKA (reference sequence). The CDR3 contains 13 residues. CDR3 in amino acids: CSAPDPVSGKQYF. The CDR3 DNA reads TGCAGTGCCCCGGACCCGGTCTCTGGAAAGCAGTACTTC.

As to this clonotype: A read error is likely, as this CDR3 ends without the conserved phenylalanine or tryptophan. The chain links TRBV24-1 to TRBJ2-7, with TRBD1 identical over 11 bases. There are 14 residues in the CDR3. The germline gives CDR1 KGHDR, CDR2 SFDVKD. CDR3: CASRGDRGAYGQYL. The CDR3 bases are TGTGCCAGCAGGGGGGACAGGGGGGCCTACGGGCAGTACCTC.

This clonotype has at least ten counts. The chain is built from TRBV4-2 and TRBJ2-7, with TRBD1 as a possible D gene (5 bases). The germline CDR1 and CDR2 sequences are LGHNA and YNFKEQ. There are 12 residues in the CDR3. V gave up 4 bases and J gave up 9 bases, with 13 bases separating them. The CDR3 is CASSRQGDGQYF. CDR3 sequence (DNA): TGTGCCAGCAGCCGGCAGGGCGATGGGCAGTACTTC.

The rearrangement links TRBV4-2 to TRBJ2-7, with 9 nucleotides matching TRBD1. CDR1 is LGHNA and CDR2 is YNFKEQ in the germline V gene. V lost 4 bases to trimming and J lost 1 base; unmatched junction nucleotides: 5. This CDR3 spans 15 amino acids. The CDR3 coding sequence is TGTGCCAGCAGCCCCCGGGACAGGGAATCCTACGAGCAGTACTTC. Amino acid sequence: CASSPRDRESYEQYF.